One sample yielded the 9 T cell receptor beta chains listed below, sequenced in a study of prognosis after radiotherapy for stage I lung cancer. Multiplex PCR in two rounds served to amplify TCR beta CDR3 from genomic DNA. Primers specific to each TRBV and TRBJ gene were used in first-round PCR. MiXCR was run by TCRdb on the multiplex PCR reads, yielding one entry per CDR3 protein. The table shows around 51,000 distinct CDR3 sequences, with roughly 36% occurring only once. The sample was PBMCs, taken before or after stereotactic body radiation therapy (not recorded which). Source of these receptors: a donor aged 50 or older with non-small cell lung cancer.

Only a few counts were recorded for this clonotype. A much larger clone is a single base away; this may be a read error. CDR3: CASSLDRVSYEQYF. CDR3 DNA sequence: TGTGCCAGCAGTCTTGACAGGGTCTCCTACGAGCAGTACTTC. The V call is TRBV6-1, the J call TRBJ2-7, with 7 bases aligning to TRBD1. This CDR3 region has 14 residues. Trimming removed 5 bases from V and 0 bases from J; junction bases left unmatched: 4. The germline CDR1 and CDR2 sequences are MNHNS and SASEGT.

In this sample, this clonotype is medium-sized. J is TRBJ1-5 and V is TRBV30, with TRBD1 identical over 7 bases. With 2 bases clipped from V and 4 bases from J, the junction kept 2 bases outside the gene matches. Germline values: CDR1 GTSNPN, CDR2 SVGIG (reference sequence). The CDR3 extends over 13 amino acids. CDR3 amino acids: CAWSTGVNQPQHF. The CDR3 bases are TGTGCCTGGAGTACAGGGGTTAATCAGCCCCAGCATTTT.

This clonotype was seen ten or more times. J is TRBJ2-3 and V is TRBV15, with TRBD2 matching 9 bases. Germline V gene lookup returns CDR1 LNHNV and CDR2 YYDKDF (reference sequence). The CDR3 totals 16 residues. V trimming: 1 base; J trimming: 6 bases; junction bases outside the gene matches: 8. The CDR3 reads CATSRGLAVIPDTQYF. CDR3 coding DNA: TGTGCCACCAGCAGAGGACTAGCGGTAATCCCTGATACGCAGTATTTT.

This clonotype was seen a few times. A much larger clone lies a single base off, so this may be a read error. This chain links TRBV10-2 with TRBJ2-2, with unresolved D. From germline, CDR1 is WSHSY and CDR2 SAAADI. This CDR3 contains 12 residues. V lost 7 bases to trimming and J lost 4 bases, with 7 bases between them. The CDR3 sequence is CASTDGTGELFF. The CDR3 DNA is TGCGCCAGCACCGATGGCACCGGGGAGCTGTTTTTT.

This clonotype was picked up many times. J is TRBJ2-7 and V is TRBV5-1; 7 nucleotides line up with TRBD1. The CDR3 loop spans 12 amino acids. The V gene end was trimmed by 5 bases and the J gene end by 12 bases; junction bases not matched to a gene: 11. The V gene's germline CDR1 is SGHRS and CDR2 YFSETQ. Here the CDR3 DNA reads TGCGCCAGCAGTCAGGGAGAGGGGGCGCCGTACTTC. Encoded protein: CASSQGEGAPYF.

V is TRBV27 and J is TRBJ2-7; 8 nucleotides line up with TRBD2. The germline V gene encodes CDR1 MNHEY and CDR2 SMNVEV (reference sequence). This CDR3 is 13 amino acids long. Trimming cost V 6 bases and J 4 bases; bases outside gene matches: 5. CDR3 sequence: CASRVSGNYEQYF. CDR3 nucleotide sequence: TGTGCCAGCAGGGTTAGCGGGAATTACGAGCAGTACTTC.

The chain uses TRBV28 and TRBJ1-1; D call uncertain. Germline V gene sequence: CDR1 MDHEN, CDR2 SYDVKM. V shed 2 bases and J shed 11 bases, with 9 bases lying between them. CDR3 length: 11 residues. The CDR3 here is CASSLVAGAFF. The CDR3, as DNA: TGTGCCAGCAGTTTAGTGGCCGGGGCTTTCTTT.

About this clonotype itself: A much larger clone differs by one base, so this may be a read error. The chain recombines TRBV7-9 with TRBJ1-3; D call uncertain. This CDR3 is 13 amino acids long. Per germline, CDR1 SEHNR and CDR2 FQNEAQ (reference sequence). The chain's CDR3 is CASTPAAGNTICF. The DNA for the CDR3 is TGTGCCAGCACCCCGGCGGCTGGAAACACCATATGTTTT. Full variable domain (missing parts from reference TRBV7-9 and TRBJ1-3): DTGVSQNPRHKITKRGQNVTFRCDPISEHNRLYWYRQTLGQGPEFLTYFQNEAQLEKSRLLSDRFSAERPKGSFSTLEIQRTEQGDSAMYLCASTPAAGNTICFGEGSWLTVV.

This chain links TRBV5-1 with TRBJ2-2; 10 nucleotides agree with TRBD2. V was pared by 0 bases and J by 4 bases, with 3 bases of the junction left unmatched. The CDR3 extends over 16 amino acids. Germline V gives CDR1 SGHRS, CDR2 YFSETQ. The CDR3 spells CASSLGGLAATGELFF. The CDR3, as DNA: TGCGCCAGCAGCTTGGGTGGACTAGCGGCCACCGGGGAGCTGTTTTTT.